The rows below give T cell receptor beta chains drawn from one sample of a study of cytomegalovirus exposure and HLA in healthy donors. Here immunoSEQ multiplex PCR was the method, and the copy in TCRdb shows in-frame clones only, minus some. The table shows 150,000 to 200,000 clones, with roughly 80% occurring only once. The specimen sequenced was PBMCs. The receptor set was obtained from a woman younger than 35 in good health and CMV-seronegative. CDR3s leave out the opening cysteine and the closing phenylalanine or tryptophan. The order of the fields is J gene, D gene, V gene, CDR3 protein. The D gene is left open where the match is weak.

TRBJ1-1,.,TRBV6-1,ASSATTGNSEAF
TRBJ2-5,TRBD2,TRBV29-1,SVEGGGLAGETQY
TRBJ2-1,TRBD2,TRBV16,ASSQLAGVSEQF
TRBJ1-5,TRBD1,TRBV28,ASSPNRGGNQPQH
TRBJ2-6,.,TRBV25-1,ASSETPGANVLT
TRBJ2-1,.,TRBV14,ASSVTESSYNEQF
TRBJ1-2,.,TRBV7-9,ATKPLSNYGYT
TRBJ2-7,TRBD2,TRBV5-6,ASSPVGLAGGHEQY
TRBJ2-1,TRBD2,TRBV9,ASSTLGTSGYNEQF
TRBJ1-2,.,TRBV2,ASRGPGVGNYGYT
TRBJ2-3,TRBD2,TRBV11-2,ASRGLAGVRSDTQY
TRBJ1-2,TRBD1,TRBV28,ASRATGRIYGYT
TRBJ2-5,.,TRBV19,ASSIDLDGGRGETQY
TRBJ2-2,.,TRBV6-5,ASRITGSNTGELF
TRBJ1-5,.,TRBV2,ASRGRQPNQPQH
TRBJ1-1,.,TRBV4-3,ASSQGRGTSTEAF
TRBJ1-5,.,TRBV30,AWSRAQNGQPQH
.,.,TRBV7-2,ASSLNIYEQY
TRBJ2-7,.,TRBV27,ASSIDRSYEQY
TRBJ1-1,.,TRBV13,ASSPTTGPGTEAF
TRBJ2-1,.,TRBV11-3,ASSLWGHEQF
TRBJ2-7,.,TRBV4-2,ASSRDRSWEQY
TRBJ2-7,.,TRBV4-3,ASSPWRAYEQY
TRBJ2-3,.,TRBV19,ASSYLADTQY
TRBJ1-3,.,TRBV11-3,ASSLSGFSGNTIY
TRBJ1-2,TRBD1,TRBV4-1,ASSQVTGELANYGYT
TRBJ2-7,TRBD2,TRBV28,ASSPGTSGRPSYEQY
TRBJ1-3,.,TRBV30,AWAASTIY
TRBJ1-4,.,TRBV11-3,ASSLTVSGGEKLF
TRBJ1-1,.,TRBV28,ASSPPQGLNTEAF
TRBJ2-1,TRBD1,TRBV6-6,ASSPTGASYNEQF
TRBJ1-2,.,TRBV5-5,ASSSYSSGYT
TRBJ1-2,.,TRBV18,ASSVPAAAGGYT
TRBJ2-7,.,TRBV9,ASSAEGYSYEQY
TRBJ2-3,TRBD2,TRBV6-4,ASNWPFREGFPDTQY
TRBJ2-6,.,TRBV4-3,ASSPGLSSGANVLT
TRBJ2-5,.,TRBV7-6,ASSLVAGRQETQY
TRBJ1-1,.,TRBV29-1,SGTTGTSNTEAF
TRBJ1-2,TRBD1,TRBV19,VSSNNRGPLNYGYT
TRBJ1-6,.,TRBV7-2,ASSFTSRVGSSYNSPLH
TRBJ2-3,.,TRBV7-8,ASSLGGADTQY
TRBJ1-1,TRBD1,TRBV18,ASLGQVRTEAF
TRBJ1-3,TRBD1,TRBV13,ASSSLSPDRGFSSGNTIY
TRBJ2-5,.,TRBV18,ASSRGAYQETQY
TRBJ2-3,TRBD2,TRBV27,ASSPRSSGSGSDTQY
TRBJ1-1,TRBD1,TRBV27,ASSLAGTGGTEAF
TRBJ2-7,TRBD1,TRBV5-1,ASSLGVTGGRYEQY
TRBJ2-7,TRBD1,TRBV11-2,ASSLDPRNTDRGKKQY
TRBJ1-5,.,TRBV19,ASSDDDISNQPQH